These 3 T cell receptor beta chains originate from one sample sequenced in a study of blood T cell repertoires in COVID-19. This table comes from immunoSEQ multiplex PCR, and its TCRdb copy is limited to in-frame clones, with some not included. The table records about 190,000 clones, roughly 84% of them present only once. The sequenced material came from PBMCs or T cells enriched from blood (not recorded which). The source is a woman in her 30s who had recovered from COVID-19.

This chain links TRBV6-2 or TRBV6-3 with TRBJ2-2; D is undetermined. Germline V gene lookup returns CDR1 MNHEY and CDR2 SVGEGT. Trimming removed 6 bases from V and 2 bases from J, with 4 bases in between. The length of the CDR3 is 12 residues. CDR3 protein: CASSTNTGELFF. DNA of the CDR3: TGTGCCAGCAGCACTAACACCGGGGAGCTGTTTTTT.

This CDR3 reads CASSGGQGQETQYF. The CDR3 DNA reads as TGTGCCAGCAGCGGGGGACAGGGCCAAGAGACCCAGTACTTC. The chain couples TRBV7-9 to TRBJ2-5, with 9 bases lining up with TRBD1. V dropped 5 bases and J dropped 1; count of bases not matched to a gene: 2. This CDR3 region has 14 residues. Germline V gene lookup returns CDR1 SEHNR and CDR2 FQNEAQ (reference sequence).

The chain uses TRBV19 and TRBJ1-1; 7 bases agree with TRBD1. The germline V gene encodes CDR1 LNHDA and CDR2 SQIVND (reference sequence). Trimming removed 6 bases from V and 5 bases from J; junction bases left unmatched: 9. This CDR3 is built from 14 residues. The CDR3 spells CASRTGAGLTEAFF. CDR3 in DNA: TGTGCCAGTAGAACAGGGGCAGGGTTGACTGAAGCTTTCTTT. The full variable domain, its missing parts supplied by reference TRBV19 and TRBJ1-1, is DGGITQSPKYLFRKEGQNVTLSCEQNLNHDAMYWYRQDPGQGLRLIYYSQIVNDFQKGDIAEGYSVSREKKESFPLTVTSAQKNPTAFYLCASRTGAGLTEAFFGQGTRLTVV.